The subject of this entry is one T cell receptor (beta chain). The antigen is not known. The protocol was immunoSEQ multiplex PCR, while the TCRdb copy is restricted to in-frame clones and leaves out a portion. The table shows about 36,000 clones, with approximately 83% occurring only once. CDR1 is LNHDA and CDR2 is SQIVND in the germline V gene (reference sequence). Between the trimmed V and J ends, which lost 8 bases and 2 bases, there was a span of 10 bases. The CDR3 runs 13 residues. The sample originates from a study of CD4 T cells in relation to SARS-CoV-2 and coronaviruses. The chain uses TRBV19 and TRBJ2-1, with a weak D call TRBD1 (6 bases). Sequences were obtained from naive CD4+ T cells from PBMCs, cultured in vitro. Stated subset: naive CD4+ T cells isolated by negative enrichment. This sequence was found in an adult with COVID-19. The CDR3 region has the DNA TGTGCCAGTTCCGGGACACCCTACAATGAGCAGTTCTTC. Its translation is CASSGTPYNEQFF.